Detailed here is one T cell receptor beta chain. By sample share, this clonotype is medium-sized (0.01 to 0.1%). Its recognized antigen is unknown. The input lacks base qualities; no much larger clone sits a single base away. From cysteine to phenylalanine, the CDR3 is 12 amino acids long. The entry retains the CDR3 DNA only, 36 bases that are in frame from base 1. CDR1 and CDR2 (SGHVS, FNYEAQ) derive from the germline V gene. The V and J ends are trimmed by 2 bases and 4 bases, leaving 5 bases between them. The library came from PCR. TCRdb records Illumina MiSeq as the sequencer. TCR beta DJ and VDJ rearrangements were characterized using next generation amplicon sequencing. The study's own analysis went as follows. The Vidjil software was applied to the amplicon sequencing data to identify clonal TCR beta rearrangements. TCR beta rearrangement characteristics of the RUNX1-mutated and wildtype groups were compared using two-tailed Fisher exact tests. TCRdb reworked the public reads: Q25 trimming with fastp, MiXCR clone assembly, productive beta chains retained. Each CDR3 protein gets just one entry, which takes the most common genes and DNA from the rows behind it. The V and J calls, along with clone size, are taken from TCRdb and not from the paper's own processing. Across this sample there are 250 to 300 distinct CDR3 sequences, with under 30% seen only once. The ten most abundant clones make up about a third of the sample.

The sample belongs to a study of RUNX1 and TCR beta rearrangement in T-cell leukemia (TCRdb year 2020). About the investigation overall: The study compared TCR beta rearrangements and CDR3 junctions in 13 T-ALLs carrying mono-allelic acquired RUNX1 mutations versus roughly 12 RUNX1 wildtype T-ALLs. RUNX1 wildtype T-ALLs were selected to carry at least incomplete clonal TCR beta rearrangements, enabling D1 versus D2 segment comparison. RUNX1-mutated T-ALLs spanned more diverse maturation arrest stages, including cases arrested before TCR beta rearrangement onset. After EuroClonality multiplex PCR on genomic DNA, Genescan analysis was used to assess TCR rearrangements. All RUNX1 mutations in the mutated group were heterozygous, 10 to 11 in the Runt homology domain and a few in the transactivation domain. For comparison with results from a Runx1 knockout mouse model, TCR beta rearrangements in human T-ALL were analyzed. The RUNX1 wildtype T-ALLs were matched on an immature maturation arrest stage, which was defined as the absence of cytoplasmic or surface TCR beta protein. The multicentric trials consisted of GRAALL-2003 and GRAALL-2005. An earlier study had already determined the RUNX1 mutation status of the T-ALL cases.

Study-wide findings and limitations: Clonal TCR beta rearrangements were found in about 68% of RUNX1-mutated T-ALLs, which is fewer than the over 75% reported for T-ALL generally. No significant difference in TCR beta D1 segment usage was found between RUNX1-mutated (about 83%) and wildtype (around 60%) T-ALL clonal rearrangements. TCR beta J1 cluster usage was similar between RUNX1-mutated and wildtype T-ALLs, with no significant difference. Too few clonal rearrangements were available to evaluate TCR beta CDR3 length or D segment truncation in T-ALLs.

For oncotyping and quantification of minimal residual disease, T-ALL samples were taken at diagnosis from children and adults treated according to protocol. The chain is made from TRBV7-6 and TRBJ1-1; the D gene cannot be named for sure. What was sequenced was blood. The origin of this receptor is a male donor with T-cell acute lymphoblastic leukemia. The sequenced DNA is TGTGCCAGCAGCTTAAAAGGCACTGAAGCTTTCTTT. This translates into CASSLKGTEAFF.